Listed here are 13 T cell receptor beta chains from one sample, sequenced in a study of blood T cell repertoires in COVID-19. Sequencing was performed with immunoSEQ multiplex PCR; in TCRdb, only in-frame clones are kept and a portion is missing. The sample yields over 150,000 clones, 85% seen once. Sequenced: peripheral blood. The source is a woman aged 80 or older with COVID-19, enrolled during active disease.

This clone has just a few counts. This chain's CDR3 is CASRDFQETQYF. For the CDR3, the DNA is TGTGCCAGCAGGGACTTCCAAGAGACCCAGTACTTC. The chain recombines TRBV6-6 with TRBJ2-5; possible D gene TRBD2, 5 bases. The CDR3 has 12 amino acids. Germline CDR1 reads MNHNY; CDR2 reads SVGAGI (reference sequence). V was clipped by 6 bases and J by 1 base, with 6 bases between them.

The chain uses TRBV10-3 and TRBJ2-7; 9 bases are a match to TRBD2. There are 16 residues in the CDR3. Germline trimming cut 8 bases from V and 2 bases from J; bases unmatched to any gene: 13. CDR1 and CDR2 from the germline V gene are ENHRY and SYGVKD. The CDR3 DNA follows: TGTGCCATCCGGGGGGCTAGCGGGGCAGATACCTACGAGCAGTACTTC. It codes for CAIRGASGADTYEQYF.

This clone was found once. The chain uses TRBV7-2 and TRBJ2-5; 10 bases map to TRBD2. This CDR3 is 15 amino acids long. V trimming: 4 bases; J trimming: 5 bases; junction bases outside the gene matches: 7. CDR1 is SGHTA, CDR2 FQGNSA, per germline. CDR3 sequence reads: CASSSLAGVLETQYF. The DNA of the CDR3 is TGTGCCAGCAGCTCCCTAGCGGGAGTATTGGAGACCCAGTACTTC. Filled out from reference TRBV7-2 and TRBJ2-5, the complete variable domain reads GAGVSQSPSNKVTEKGKDVELRCDPISGHTALYWYRQSLGQGLEFLIYFQGNSAPDKSGLPSDRFSAERTGGSVSTLTIQRTQQEDSAVYLCASSSLAGVLETQYFGPGTRLLVL.

Only a few counts were recorded for this clone. The rearrangement links TRBV6-5 to TRBJ1-1; D is unresolved. The CDR3 totals 12 residues. Per the germline V gene, CDR1 is MNHEY and CDR2 is SVGAGI. V was pared by 5 bases and J by 0 bases, with 4 bases between. CDR3 sequence: CASSTMNTEAFF. The DNA of the CDR3 is TGTGCCAGCAGTACAATGAACACTGAAGCTTTCTTT.

The CDR3 spells CASRPGTSDTDTQYF. CDR3 sequence (DNA): TGTGCCAGCAGACCCGGGACTAGCGACACAGATACGCAGTATTTT. The chain has TRBV3-1 (or the pseudogene TRBV3-2) and TRBJ2-3, with 10 bases that match TRBD2. The germline V gene encodes CDR1 LGHDT and CDR2 YNNKEL (reference sequence). This CDR3 comprises 15 residues. V was clipped by 6 bases and J by 2 bases; unmatched bases: 5.

The gene calls are TRBV5-1 and TRBJ1-2, with 10 bases lining up with TRBD1. The CDR3 is made up of 14 amino acids. Germline-derived CDR1 and CDR2 are SGHRS and YFSETQ. With 4 bases clipped from V and 6 bases from J, the junction kept 6 bases outside the gene matches. Here the CDR3 DNA reads TGCGCCAGCAGCGGGGACAGGGGCGTCGATGGCTACACCTTC. The encoded protein is CASSGDRGVDGYTF.

This clone was counted once. The chain joins TRBV9 to TRBJ1-4, with a weak D call TRBD1 (6 bases). Germline loops: CDR1 SGDLS, CDR2 YYNGEE. CDR3 length: 14 residues. V shed 0 bases and J shed 7 bases, with 10 bases lying between them. The DNA for the CDR3 is TGTGCCAGCAGCGTAGGGACAGAAGGTGAAAAACTGTTTTTT. This gives the protein CASSVGTEGEKLFF. The full variable domain, rest sourced from reference TRBV9 and TRBJ1-4, is DSGVTQTPKHLITATGQRVTLRCSPRSGDLSVYWYQQSLDQGLQFLIQYYNGEERAKGNILERFSAQQFPDLHSELNLSSLELGDSALYFCASSVGTEGEKLFFGSGTQLSVL.

The rearrangement joins TRBV3-1 (or the pseudogene TRBV3-2) to TRBJ1-2; the D is unclear. Germline loops: CDR1 LGHDT, CDR2 YNNKEL (reference sequence). The CDR3 spans 11 residues. V dropped 3 bases and J dropped 11 bases, with 10 bases sitting between them. The CDR3 region has the DNA TGTGCCAGCAGCCAGTCACGAGGGTACACCTTC. Its translation: CASSQSRGYTF.

The chain couples TRBV27 to TRBJ1-2; D not certain. The CDR3 is 13 amino acids. Trimming shortened V by 5 bases and J by 3 bases, and 10 bases separated the two germline ends. Germline V gives CDR1 MNHEY, CDR2 SMNVEV (reference sequence). This CDR3 is CASSGVGYYGYTF. CDR3 nucleotide sequence: TGTGCCAGCAGTGGAGTCGGGTACTATGGCTACACCTTC.

V gene TRBV5-4 combines with J gene TRBJ2-1; 8 bases map to TRBD2. V was pared by 4 bases and J by 5 bases, with 8 bases of the junction left unmatched. Germline values: CDR1 SGHNT, CDR2 YYREEE (reference sequence). This CDR3 is 15 amino acids long. CDR3 DNA sequence: TGTGCCAGCAGCAATAAGCGGGAGCTGGACAATGAGCAGTTCTTC. It yields the protein CASSNKRELDNEQFF.

In nucleotides, the CDR3 is TGTGCCAGCAGTGAATTAGCGGGGAATACCTACGAGCAGTACTTC. It translates to CASSELAGNTYEQYF. The J gene is TRBJ2-7, the V gene TRBV2; TRBD2 agrees at 8 bases. The germline V gene encodes CDR1 SNHLY and CDR2 FYNNEI. J was trimmed by 2 bases and V by 2 bases; bases with no gene match: 5. The CDR3 consists of 15 residues. Supplemented by reference TRBV2 and TRBJ2-7, the full variable domain reads EPEVTQTPSHQVTQMGQEVILRCVPISNHLYFYWYRQILGQKVEFLVSFYNNEISEKSEIFDDQFSVERPDGSNFTLKIRSTKLEDSAMYFCASSELAGNTYEQYFGPGTRLTVT.

This clone was seen more than once but under ten times. The chain uses TRBV25-1 and TRBJ2-7; D perhaps matches TRBD1 (5 bases). V gave up 1 base and J gave up 3 bases, with 10 bases separating them. CDR1 is MGHDK, CDR2 SYGVNS, per germline. This CDR3 spans 14 amino acids. The CDR3 spells CASSESAGHYEQYF. The CDR3 DNA sequence: TGTGCCAGCAGTGAATCGGCAGGGCACTACGAGCAGTACTTC.

The J gene is TRBJ1-5, the V gene TRBV7-2, with TRBD1 identical over 7 bases. V shed 5 bases and J 6 bases; nucleotides not matched to a gene: 7. CDR3 length equals 14 residues. Germline CDR1 and CDR2: SGHTA and FQGNSA. This chain's CDR3 is CASSPQGGPQPQHF. CDR3 DNA sequence: TGTGCCAGCAGCCCTCAGGGGGGACCTCAGCCCCAGCATTTT.